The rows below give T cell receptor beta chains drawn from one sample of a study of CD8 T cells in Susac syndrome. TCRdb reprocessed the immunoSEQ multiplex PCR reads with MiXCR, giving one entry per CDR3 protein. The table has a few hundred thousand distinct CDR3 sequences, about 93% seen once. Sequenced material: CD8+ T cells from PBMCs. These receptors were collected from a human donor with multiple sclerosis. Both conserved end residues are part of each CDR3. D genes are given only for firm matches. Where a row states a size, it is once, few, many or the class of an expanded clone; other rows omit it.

cdr3_aa: CAWSVGVGEAFF
cdr3_nt: TGTGCCTGGAGTGTGGGGGTGGGGGAAGCTTTCTTT
clone_size: -
d_call: -
j_call: TRBJ1-1
v_call: TRBV30

cdr3_aa: CASSSLGASSYEQYF
cdr3_nt: TGTGCCAGCAGCTCCCTCGGGGCAAGCTCCTACGAGCAGTACTTC
clone_size: -
d_call: -
j_call: TRBJ2-7
v_call: TRBV5-6

cdr3_aa: CASSPDEGNYGYTF
cdr3_nt: TGTGCCAGCAGCCCAGATGAGGGTAACTATGGCTACACCTTC
clone_size: -
d_call: -
j_call: TRBJ1-2
v_call: TRBV9

cdr3_aa: CASSVNRANEQFF
cdr3_nt: TGTGCCAGCAGCGTAAACAGGGCCAATGAGCAGTTCTTC
clone_size: -
d_call: -
j_call: TRBJ2-1
v_call: TRBV9

cdr3_aa: CASSQDSLAGGLENQYF
cdr3_nt: TGTGCCAGCAGCCAAGATTCACTAGCGGGAGGGTTAGAGAACCAGTACTTC
clone_size: -
d_call: TRBD2
j_call: TRBJ2-5
v_call: TRBV3-1

cdr3_aa: CASSPTGVGNQPQHF
cdr3_nt: TGTGCCAGCTCACCTACCGGTGTTGGCAATCAGCCCCAGCATTTT
clone_size: -
d_call: -
j_call: TRBJ1-5
v_call: TRBV18

cdr3_aa: CASSGDPGAGELFF
cdr3_nt: TGTGCCAGCAGTGGGGACCCGGGGGCCGGGGAGCTGTTTTTT
clone_size: -
d_call: -
j_call: TRBJ2-2
v_call: TRBV6-2/TRBV6-3

cdr3_aa: CASSFFAGNTIYF
cdr3_nt: TGTGCCAGCAGTTTCTTCGCTGGAAACACCATATATTTT
clone_size: -
d_call: -
j_call: TRBJ1-3
v_call: TRBV28

cdr3_aa: CASSTGQGSTEAFF
cdr3_nt: TGTGCCAGCAGTACGGGACAGGGGAGCACTGAAGCTTTCTTT
clone_size: -
d_call: TRBD1
j_call: TRBJ1-1
v_call: TRBV27

cdr3_aa: CASSQVTGMNTEAFF
cdr3_nt: TGTGCCAGCAGCCAAGTGACAGGGATGAACACTGAAGCTTTCTTT
clone_size: -
d_call: TRBD1
j_call: TRBJ1-1
v_call: TRBV4-2

cdr3_aa: CASRLQGPTEAFF
cdr3_nt: TGTGCCAGCAGGTTACAGGGTCCCACTGAAGCTTTCTTT
clone_size: few
d_call: -
j_call: TRBJ1-1
v_call: TRBV2

cdr3_aa: CASSLWPDPSSYNEQFF
cdr3_nt: TGCGCCAGCAGCTTGTGGCCGGACCCTAGCTCCTACAATGAGCAGTTCTTC
clone_size: once
d_call: -
j_call: TRBJ2-1
v_call: TRBV5-1

cdr3_aa: CASSIDDGGTQPQHF
cdr3_nt: TGTGCCAGTAGTATAGACGACGGGGGGACCCAGCCCCAGCATTTT
clone_size: -
d_call: -
j_call: TRBJ1-5
v_call: TRBV19

cdr3_aa: CASSLGDTDTQYF
cdr3_nt: TGTGCCAGCAGCTTGGGCGACACAGATACGCAGTATTTT
clone_size: once
d_call: -
j_call: TRBJ2-3
v_call: TRBV5-8

cdr3_aa: CASSTLTKWGELFF
cdr3_nt: TGTGCCAGCAGCACCTTAACCAAGTGGGGGGAGCTGTTTTTT
clone_size: once
d_call: -
j_call: TRBJ2-2
v_call: TRBV27

cdr3_aa: CASSRPQGMNTEAFF
cdr3_nt: TGTGCCAGCAGCCGACCACAGGGCATGAACACTGAAGCTTTCTTT
clone_size: -
d_call: -
j_call: TRBJ1-1
v_call: TRBV5-6

cdr3_aa: CASSLGQGVGRNDNEQFF
cdr3_nt: TGCGCCAGCTCCCTCGGACAGGGGGTAGGTAGGAACGACAATGAGCAGTTCTTC
clone_size: -
d_call: TRBD1
j_call: TRBJ2-1
v_call: TRBV4-3

cdr3_aa: CASSTRGFHYEQYF
cdr3_nt: TGTGCCAGCAGCACCCGGGGCTTCCACTACGAGCAGTACTTC
clone_size: -
d_call: -
j_call: TRBJ2-7
v_call: TRBV13

cdr3_aa: CASSGGLAGEYSSYNEQFF
cdr3_nt: TGTGCCAGCAGTGGAGGACTAGCGGGGGAATATAGCTCCTACAATGAGCAGTTCTTC
clone_size: -
d_call: TRBD2
j_call: TRBJ2-1
v_call: TRBV2

cdr3_aa: CASSPETGSEQYF
cdr3_nt: TGTGCCAGCAGTCCCGAGACAGGGAGCGAGCAGTACTTC
clone_size: -
d_call: TRBD1
j_call: TRBJ2-7
v_call: TRBV12-3/TRBV12-4

cdr3_aa: CASSFGAPSGANVLTF
cdr3_nt: TGTGCCAGCAGTTTCGGGGCTCCCTCTGGGGCCAACGTCCTGACTTTC
clone_size: -
d_call: -
j_call: TRBJ2-6
v_call: TRBV12-3/TRBV12-4

cdr3_aa: CASAIGNTEAFF
cdr3_nt: TGTGCCAGCGCAATTGGGAACACTGAAGCTTTCTTT
clone_size: -
d_call: -
j_call: TRBJ1-1
v_call: TRBV19

cdr3_aa: CASSQPNIFWNTEAFF
cdr3_nt: TGCGCCAGCAGTCAACCCAATATTTTCTGGAACACTGAAGCTTTCTTT
clone_size: -
d_call: -
j_call: TRBJ1-1
v_call: TRBV23-1

cdr3_aa: CASSLGQVASGYTF
cdr3_nt: TGTGCCAGCAGTTTGGGGCAGGTTGCGAGTGGCTACACCTTC
clone_size: -
d_call: -
j_call: TRBJ1-2
v_call: TRBV27

cdr3_aa: CASTPDPTNVYGYTF
cdr3_nt: TGTGCCAGCACCCCCGACCCGACGAACGTCTATGGCTACACCTTC
clone_size: -
d_call: -
j_call: TRBJ1-2
v_call: TRBV12-3/TRBV12-4

cdr3_aa: CASSLGDRAETQYF
cdr3_nt: TGTGCCAGCAGCTTAGGGGACAGAGCAGAGACCCAGTACTTC
clone_size: -
d_call: TRBD1
j_call: TRBJ2-5
v_call: TRBV7-9

cdr3_aa: CASSLDVDTMNTEAFF
cdr3_nt: TGTGCCAGCAGCTTAGACGTCGATACTATGAACACTGAAGCTTTCTTT
clone_size: -
d_call: -
j_call: TRBJ1-1
v_call: TRBV11-2

cdr3_aa: CASSQVFRQPWGDEQYF
cdr3_nt: TGCGCCAGCAGCCAAGTATTCCGACAGCCCTGGGGGGACGAGCAGTACTTC
clone_size: -
d_call: -
j_call: TRBJ2-7
v_call: TRBV4-3

cdr3_aa: CASSISGTGGGYTF
cdr3_nt: TGTGCCAGTAGTATATCCGGGACAGGAGGTGGCTACACCTTC
clone_size: -
d_call: TRBD1
j_call: TRBJ1-2
v_call: TRBV19

cdr3_aa: CASSLPLGGTEAFF
cdr3_nt: TGCGCCAGCAGCCTTCCCCTGGGGGGGACTGAAGCTTTCTTT
clone_size: -
d_call: -
j_call: TRBJ1-1
v_call: TRBV4-1

cdr3_aa: CASRVGDEQFF
cdr3_nt: TGCGCCAGCAGAGTTGGGGACGAGCAGTTCTTC
clone_size: -
d_call: -
j_call: TRBJ2-1
v_call: TRBV5-1

cdr3_aa: CASSPGTSTPTVDEQFF
cdr3_nt: TGTGCCAGCAGCCCCGGGACAAGCACCCCTACGGTGGATGAGCAGTTCTTC
clone_size: -
d_call: -
j_call: TRBJ2-1
v_call: TRBV28

cdr3_aa: CASSVEDSVTYEQYF
cdr3_nt: TGTGCCAGCAGCGTAGAGGACAGCGTCACCTACGAGCAGTACTTC
clone_size: -
d_call: -
j_call: TRBJ2-7
v_call: TRBV9

cdr3_aa: CASSPFRDSYEQYF
cdr3_nt: TGTGCCAGCAGCCCGTTCCGGGATTCCTACGAGCAGTACTTC
clone_size: -
d_call: -
j_call: TRBJ2-7
v_call: TRBV3-1

cdr3_aa: CASREDPSYGYTF
cdr3_nt: TGTGCCAGCAGGGAGGACCCGTCCTATGGCTACACCTTC
clone_size: -
d_call: -
j_call: TRBJ1-2
v_call: TRBV6-5

cdr3_aa: CASSQDLGTGIHEQYF
cdr3_nt: TGCGCCAGCAGCCAAGATCTTGGGACAGGGATCCACGAGCAGTACTTC
clone_size: -
d_call: TRBD1
j_call: TRBJ2-7
v_call: TRBV4-1

cdr3_aa: CASSLQGWRGNEQFF
cdr3_nt: TGTGCCAGCAGTTTACAGGGGTGGAGGGGAAATGAGCAGTTCTTC
clone_size: -
d_call: -
j_call: TRBJ2-1
v_call: TRBV27